The sequence of this T cell receptor (beta chain) was determined in a study of blood T cell repertoires in COVID-19. At the level of the study: The samples span acute and convalescent COVID-19 from the United States, Italy and Spain. Sample material is recorded as cDNA or gDNA derived from T cells, B-cell-depleted T cells, or PBMCs.

Germline loops: CDR1 SGHRS, CDR2 YFSETQ. Germline trimming cut 5 bases from V and 6 bases from J; bases unmatched to any gene: 9. The length of the CDR3 is 15 residues. Original processing methods: Amplifying reference gene primers gave estimates of nucleated cell counts. TCRdb keeps only in-frame clones here, not all; method: immunoSEQ multiplex PCR. That table furnishes V, J and clone size, whereas the DNA furnished D and trimming. Of roughly 34,000 clones listed, roughly 87% are singletons. The sequencing sample was made of peripheral blood. This receptor was identified in a man aged 80 or over with acute or convalescent COVID-19. The gene calls are TRBV5-1 and TRBJ2-5, with 11 bases that match TRBD2. Written as DNA, the CDR3 is TGCGCCAGCAGATCGGCCCCTAGCGGGGGGAAGACCCAGTACTTC. It codes for CASRSAPSGGKTQYF.